This T cell receptor beta chain stems from a study of blood T cell repertoires in COVID-19. Turning to the study itself: PBMCs, B-cell-depleted T cells, or T cells provided the cDNA or gDNA that made up the material.

The method was immunoSEQ multiplex PCR; TCRdb's version includes in-frame clones alone and lacks a portion of them. In the table there are some 320,000 clones, around 87% of which are singletons. Germline assignment: CDR1 SEHNR and CDR2 FQNEAQ (reference sequence). This CDR3 spans 14 amino acids. V dropped 4 bases and J dropped 9 bases, with 16 bases sitting between them. Sequencing was carried out using PBMCs or T cells enriched from blood (not recorded which). This TCR was sampled from a woman under 40 who had recovered from COVID-19. The V and J genes are TRBV7-9 and TRBJ2-1, with no clear D. CDR3 loop: CASSSSVIFGEQFF. The CDR3 DNA reads TGTGCCAGCAGCTCATCGGTAATATTCGGTGAGCAGTTCTTC.